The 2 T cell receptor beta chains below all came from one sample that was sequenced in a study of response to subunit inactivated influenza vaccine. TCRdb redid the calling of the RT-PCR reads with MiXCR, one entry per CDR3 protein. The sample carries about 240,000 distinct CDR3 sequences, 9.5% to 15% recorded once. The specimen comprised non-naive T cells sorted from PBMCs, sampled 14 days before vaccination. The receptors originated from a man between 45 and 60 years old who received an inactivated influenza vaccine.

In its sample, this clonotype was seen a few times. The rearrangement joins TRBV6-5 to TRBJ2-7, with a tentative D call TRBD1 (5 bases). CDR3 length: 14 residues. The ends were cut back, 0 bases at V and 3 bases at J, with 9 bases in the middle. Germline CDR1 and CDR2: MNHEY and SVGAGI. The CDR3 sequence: CASSYSGQVYEQYF. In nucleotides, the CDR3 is TGTGCCAGCAGTTACTCGGGGCAAGTCTACGAGCAGTACTTC.

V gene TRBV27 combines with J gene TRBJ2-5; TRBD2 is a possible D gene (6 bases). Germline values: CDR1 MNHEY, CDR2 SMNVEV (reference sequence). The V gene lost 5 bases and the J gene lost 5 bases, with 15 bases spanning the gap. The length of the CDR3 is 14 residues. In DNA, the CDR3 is TGTGCCAGCAGTCGCATGACTGGAGGGGAGACCCAGTACTTC. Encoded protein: CASSRMTGGETQYF.